The sequence of this T cell receptor (beta chain) was determined in a study of blood T cell repertoires in COVID-19. About the study: Sources were T cells, B-cell-depleted T cells, or PBMCs; the material itself was cDNA or gDNA.

Original processing methods: Reference gene primer amplification gave nucleated cell count estimates. TCRdb's copy holds only in-frame clones and misses some; the assay was immunoSEQ multiplex PCR. V and J calls and clone size come straight from that table; D and trimming were deduced from the DNA. Of hundreds of thousands of clones in the sample, around 80% were seen once. Residents of 24 US areas, aged roughly 18 to 89 years, made up the participants. The receptor was isolated from a man aged 30 to 39 with acute COVID-19. The specimen sequenced was PBMCs or T cells enriched from blood (not recorded which).

This CDR3 is CATSSPDREGEKLFF. In nucleotides, the CDR3 is TGTGCCACCAGCAGCCCGGACAGGGAGGGAGAAAAACTGTTTTTT. This chain uses TRBV15 with TRBJ1-4; 8 bases are a match to TRBD1. V shed 3 bases, J shed 8 bases, and the junction held 8 bases outside the gene matches. The CDR3 has 15 amino acids. Germline V gene data show CDR1 as LNHNV and CDR2 as YYDKDF (reference sequence).